This T cell receptor (beta chain) comes out of a study of T cell responses to AZD1222 COVID-19 vaccine. Assay used: immunoSEQ multiplex PCR; TCRdb lists only in-frame clones, some missing. Among under 150,000 clones listed, about 92% were seen once. The clonotype comes from an adult in good health. The starting material was peripheral blood, obtained on day 0 of AZD1222 vaccination.

The CDR3 sequence: CATSDSSGITDTQYF. The CDR3 coding sequence is TGTGCCACCAGTGATTCTAGCGGGATCACAGATACGCAGTATTTT. The chain employs TRBV24-1 and TRBJ2-3; TRBD2 agrees at 9 bases. Trimming took 2 bases from V and 2 from J; bases not matched to a gene: 1. Germline CDR1 and CDR2: KGHDR and SFDVKD. The CDR3 has 15 residues.